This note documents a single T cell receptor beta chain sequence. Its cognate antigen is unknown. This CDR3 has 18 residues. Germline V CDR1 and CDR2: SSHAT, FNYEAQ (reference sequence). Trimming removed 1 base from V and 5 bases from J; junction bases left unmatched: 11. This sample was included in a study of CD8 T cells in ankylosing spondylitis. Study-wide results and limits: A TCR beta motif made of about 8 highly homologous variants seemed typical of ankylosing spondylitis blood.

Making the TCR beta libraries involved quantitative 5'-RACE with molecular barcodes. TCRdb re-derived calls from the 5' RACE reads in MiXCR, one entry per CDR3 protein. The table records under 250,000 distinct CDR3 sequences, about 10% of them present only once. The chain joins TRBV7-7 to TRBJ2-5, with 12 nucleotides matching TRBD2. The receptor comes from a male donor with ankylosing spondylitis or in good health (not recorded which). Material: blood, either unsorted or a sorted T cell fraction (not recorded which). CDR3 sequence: CASSLGGLAGMGGETQYF. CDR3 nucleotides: TGTGCCAGCAGCTTAGGAGGACTAGCGGGGATGGGAGGGGAGACCCAGTACTTC.